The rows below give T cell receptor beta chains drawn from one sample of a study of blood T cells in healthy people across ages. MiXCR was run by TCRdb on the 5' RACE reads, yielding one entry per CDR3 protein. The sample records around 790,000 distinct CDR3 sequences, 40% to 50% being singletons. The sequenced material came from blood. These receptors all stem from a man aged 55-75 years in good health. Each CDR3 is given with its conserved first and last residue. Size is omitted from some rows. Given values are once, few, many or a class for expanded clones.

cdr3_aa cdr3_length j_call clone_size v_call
CASRPTGGGTGELFF 15 TRBJ2-2 many TRBV12-3/TRBV12-4
CASRNDRGSYEQYF 14 TRBJ2-7 NA TRBV28
CAGSVNPSDRRAWQYF 16 TRBJ2-7 once TRBV6-1
CASSLGQGGPQHF 13 TRBJ1-5 few TRBV7-6
CASREYYEQYF 11 NA few TRBV6-2/TRBV6-3
CASSSPTGDGYTF 13 TRBJ1-2 NA TRBV6-6
CAWSAGNLGQETQYF 15 NA NA TRBV30
CASSSPTERKETQYF 15 TRBJ2-5 NA TRBV3-1
CASSKVPSRGSYEQYF 16 TRBJ2-7 NA TRBV28
CASSLASSGGETQYF 15 TRBJ2-5 NA TRBV7-2
CASSQDRASGVAQETQYF 18 TRBJ2-5 NA TRBV4-3
CASSGRLERETQYF 14 TRBJ2-5 few TRBV5-1
CASSKTSGGGAGELFF 16 TRBJ2-2 once TRBV7-2
CATSKLGKGGVQFF 14 TRBJ2-1 NA TRBV27
CASSYHPEGRFYNEQFF 17 TRBJ2-1 NA TRBV6-6
CASSVGGGCEQFF 13 TRBJ2-1 NA TRBV7-9
CASNNIRQGNKETQYF 16 TRBJ2-5 few TRBV7-6
CASSLEQVSYNEQFF 15 TRBJ2-1 few TRBV5-5
CASSIGTATEAFF 13 TRBJ1-1 few TRBV5-1
CATQPHAGGSGQFF 14 TRBJ2-1 once TRBV10-1
CASSFEGAVGGYTF 14 TRBJ1-2 many TRBV7-2
CSARVGHGPHEQYF 14 TRBJ2-7 NA TRBV20-1
CASSQGTPYGYTF 13 TRBJ1-2 NA TRBV3-1
CASSLSGVAYGYTF 14 TRBJ1-2 few TRBV5-1
CASRLAGDEQFF 12 TRBJ2-1 few TRBV19
CASSQDSVGSTGKKLFF 17 TRBJ1-4 NA TRBV3-1
CASSSSPSDPEQFF 14 TRBJ2-1 many TRBV11-2
CASSLGQDGYTF 12 TRBJ1-2 NA TRBV5-1
CASSLEDRYAYEQYF 15 TRBJ2-7 NA TRBV5-6
CASSRDRGSNEKLFF 15 TRBJ1-4 NA TRBV7-2
CASSPQSSGRQFF 13 TRBJ2-1 few TRBV7-6
CASSSVTGGGADTQYF 16 TRBJ2-3 NA TRBV28
CSVEDLSRGWTSGDPFQETQYF 22 TRBJ2-5 NA TRBV29-1
CASSEARSGRVHGYTF 16 TRBJ1-2 few TRBV6-1
CASSGWTGREQYF 13 NA once TRBV5-1
CASSQPTIGTGGFGYTF 17 TRBJ1-2 NA TRBV4-1
CASTGGVGEYNEQFF 15 TRBJ2-1 few TRBV12-3/TRBV12-4
CASSQALAGARNTGELFF 18 TRBJ2-2 NA TRBV4-3
CASGEGNEQFF 11 TRBJ2-1 many TRBV5-1
CTSSLSGAGGNEQFF 15 TRBJ2-1 NA TRBV6-6
CASSLAGTGDYEQYF 15 TRBJ2-7 many TRBV7-2